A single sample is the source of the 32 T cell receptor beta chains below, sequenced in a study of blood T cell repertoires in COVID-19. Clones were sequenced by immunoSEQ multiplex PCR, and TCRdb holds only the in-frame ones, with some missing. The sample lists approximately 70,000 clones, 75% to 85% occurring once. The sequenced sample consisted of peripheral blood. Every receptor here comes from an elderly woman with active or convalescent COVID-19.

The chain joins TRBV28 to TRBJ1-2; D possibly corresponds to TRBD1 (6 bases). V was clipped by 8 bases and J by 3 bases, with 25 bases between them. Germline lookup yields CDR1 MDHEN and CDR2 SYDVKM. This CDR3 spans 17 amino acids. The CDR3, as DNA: TGTGCCAGCGGGGGATGGGGTCAGGACAGCCCCGACTATGGCTACACCTTC. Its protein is CASGGWGQDSPDYGYTF.

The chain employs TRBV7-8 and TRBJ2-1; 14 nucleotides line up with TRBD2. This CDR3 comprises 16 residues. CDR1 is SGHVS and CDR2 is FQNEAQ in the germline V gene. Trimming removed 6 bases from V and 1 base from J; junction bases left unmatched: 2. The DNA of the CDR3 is TGTGCCAGCAGGACTAGCGGGGGGGTGTCCTACAATGAGCAGTTCTTC. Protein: CASRTSGGVSYNEQFF.

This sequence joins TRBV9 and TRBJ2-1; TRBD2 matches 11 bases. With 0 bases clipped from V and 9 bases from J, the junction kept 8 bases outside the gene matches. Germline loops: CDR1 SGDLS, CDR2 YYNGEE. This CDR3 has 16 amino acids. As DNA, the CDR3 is TGTGCCAGCAGCGTAGGATTTAGCGGGAGGGCCTTTGAGCAGTTCTTC. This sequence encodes CASSVGFSGRAFEQFF. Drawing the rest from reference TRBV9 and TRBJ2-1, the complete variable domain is DSGVTQTPKHLITATGQRVTLRCSPRSGDLSVYWYQQSLDQGLQFLIQYYNGEERAKGNILERFSAQQFPDLHSELNLSSLELGDSALYFCASSVGFSGRAFEQFFGPGTRLTVL.

The CDR3 sequence: CAISAGGEQYF. The CDR3 DNA reads TGTGCCATCAGTGCAGGTGGCGAGCAGTACTTC. V gene TRBV10-3 combines with J gene TRBJ2-7; D not resolved. V was clipped by 4 bases and J by 6 bases, with 7 bases between them. CDR3 size: 11 residues. CDR1 ENHRY and CDR2 SYGVKD come from the germline V gene.

In nucleotides, the CDR3 is TGTGCCAGTACCGAAACGGACAGGGGACCCTACAATGAGCAGTTCTTC. Amino acid sequence: CASTETDRGPYNEQFF. The rearrangement joins TRBV19 to TRBJ2-1; 9 bases align to TRBD1. Germline-derived CDR1 and CDR2 are LNHDA and SQIVND (reference sequence). This CDR3 has 16 residues. Losses at the gene ends were 7 bases for V and 2 bases for J; bases not matched to a gene: 9.

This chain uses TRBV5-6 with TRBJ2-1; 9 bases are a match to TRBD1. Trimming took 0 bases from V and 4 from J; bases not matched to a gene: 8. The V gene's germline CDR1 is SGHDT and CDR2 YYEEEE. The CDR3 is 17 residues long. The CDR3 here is CASSLGLQGAGYNEQFF. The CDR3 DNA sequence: TGTGCCAGCAGCTTGGGGCTACAGGGGGCAGGTTACAATGAGCAGTTCTTC.

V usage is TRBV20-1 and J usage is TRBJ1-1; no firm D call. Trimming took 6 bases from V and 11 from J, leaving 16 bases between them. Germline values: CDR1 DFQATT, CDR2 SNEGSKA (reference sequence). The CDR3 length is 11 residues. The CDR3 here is CSAPHPPVAFF. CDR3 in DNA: TGCAGTGCCCCCCACCCCCCGGTGGCTTTCTTT.

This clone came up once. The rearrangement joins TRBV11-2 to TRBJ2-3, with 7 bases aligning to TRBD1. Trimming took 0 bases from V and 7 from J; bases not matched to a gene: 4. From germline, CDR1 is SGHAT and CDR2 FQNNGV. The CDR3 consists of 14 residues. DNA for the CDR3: TGTGCCAGCAGCTTAGATCCAGGGGGAAATACGCAGTATTTT. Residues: CASSLDPGGNTQYF.

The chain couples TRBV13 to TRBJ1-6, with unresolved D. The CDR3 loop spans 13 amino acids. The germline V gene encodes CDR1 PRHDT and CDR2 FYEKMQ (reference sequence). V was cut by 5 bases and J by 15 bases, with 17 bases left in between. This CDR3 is CASSPGSGSVLHF. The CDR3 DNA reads TGTGCCAGCAGCCCGGGGTCGGGTTCGGTCCTCCACTTT.

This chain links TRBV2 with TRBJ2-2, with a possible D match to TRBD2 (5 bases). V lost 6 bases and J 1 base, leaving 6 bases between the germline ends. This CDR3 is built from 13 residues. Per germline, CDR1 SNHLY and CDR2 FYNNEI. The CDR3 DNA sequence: TGTGCCAGCAGACTAGTGAACACCGGGGAGCTGTTTTTT. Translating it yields CASRLVNTGELFF.

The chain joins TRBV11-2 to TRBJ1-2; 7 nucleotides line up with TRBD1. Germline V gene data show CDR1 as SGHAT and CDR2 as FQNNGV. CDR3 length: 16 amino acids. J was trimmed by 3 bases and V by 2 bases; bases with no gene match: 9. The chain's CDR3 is CASSLLGQERDYGYTF. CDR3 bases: TGTGCCAGCAGCTTATTAGGACAGGAGAGGGACTATGGCTACACCTTC.

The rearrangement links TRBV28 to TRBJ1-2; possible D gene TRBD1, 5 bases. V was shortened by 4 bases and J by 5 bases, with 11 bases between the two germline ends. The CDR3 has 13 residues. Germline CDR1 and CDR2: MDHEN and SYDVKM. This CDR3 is CASSSQGAYGYTF. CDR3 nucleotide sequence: TGTGCCAGCAGTTCCCAAGGGGCTTATGGCTACACCTTC.

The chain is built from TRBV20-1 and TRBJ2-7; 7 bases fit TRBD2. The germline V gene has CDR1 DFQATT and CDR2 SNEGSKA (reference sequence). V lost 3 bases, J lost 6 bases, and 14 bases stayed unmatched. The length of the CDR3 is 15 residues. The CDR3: CSASDGGGIRREQYF. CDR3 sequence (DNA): TGCAGTGCTAGTGACGGCGGGGGTATAAGACGCGAGCAGTACTTC.

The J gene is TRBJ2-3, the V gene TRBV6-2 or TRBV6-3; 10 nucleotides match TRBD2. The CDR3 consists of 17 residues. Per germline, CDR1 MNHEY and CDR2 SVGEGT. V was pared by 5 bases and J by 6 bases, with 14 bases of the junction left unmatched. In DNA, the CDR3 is TGTGCCAGCAGTCTCCGACTAGCGGGTTCGGTTTTGGATACGCAGTATTTT. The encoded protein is CASSLRLAGSVLDTQYF.

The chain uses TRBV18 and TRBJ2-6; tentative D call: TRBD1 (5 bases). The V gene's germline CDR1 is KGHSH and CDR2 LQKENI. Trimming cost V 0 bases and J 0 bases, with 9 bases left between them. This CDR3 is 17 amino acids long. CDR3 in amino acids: CASSPPATASGANVLTF. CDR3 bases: TGTGCCAGCTCACCACCCGCGACAGCCTCTGGGGCCAACGTCCTGACTTTC.

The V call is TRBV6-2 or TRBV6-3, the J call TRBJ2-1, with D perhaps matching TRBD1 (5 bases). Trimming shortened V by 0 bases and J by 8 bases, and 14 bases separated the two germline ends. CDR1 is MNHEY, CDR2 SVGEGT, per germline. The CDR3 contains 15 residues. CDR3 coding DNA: TGTGCCAGCAGTTACTCGAGGATTAGGGGCGATGAGCAGTTCTTC. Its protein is CASSYSRIRGDEQFF.

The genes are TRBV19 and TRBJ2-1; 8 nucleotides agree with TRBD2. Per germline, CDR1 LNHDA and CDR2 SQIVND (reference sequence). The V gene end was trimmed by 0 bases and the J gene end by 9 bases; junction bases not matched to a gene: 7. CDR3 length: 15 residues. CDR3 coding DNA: TGTGCCAGTAGTATAGATAGTAGCGGGACGATTGAGCAGTTCTTC. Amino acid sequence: CASSIDSSGTIEQFF.

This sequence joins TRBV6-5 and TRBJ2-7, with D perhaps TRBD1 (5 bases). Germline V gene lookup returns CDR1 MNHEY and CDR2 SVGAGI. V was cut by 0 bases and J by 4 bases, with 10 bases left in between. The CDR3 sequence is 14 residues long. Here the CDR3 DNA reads TGTGCCAGCAGTTACTCGGACACTCAGTACGAGCAGTACTTC. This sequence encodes CASSYSDTQYEQYF.

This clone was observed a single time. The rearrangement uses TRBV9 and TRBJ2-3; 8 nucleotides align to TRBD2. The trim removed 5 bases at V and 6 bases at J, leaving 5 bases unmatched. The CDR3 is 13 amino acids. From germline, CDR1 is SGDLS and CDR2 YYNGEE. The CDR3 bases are TGTGCCAGCAGGGGACCGGGAGGGGATACGCAGTATTTT. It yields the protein CASRGPGGDTQYF.

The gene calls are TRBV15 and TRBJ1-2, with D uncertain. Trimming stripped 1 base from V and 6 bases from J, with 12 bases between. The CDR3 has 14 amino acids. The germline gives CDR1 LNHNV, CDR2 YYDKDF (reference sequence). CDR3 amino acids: CATSRVRAGDGYTF. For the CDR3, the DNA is TGTGCCACCAGCAGAGTTAGGGCCGGGGATGGCTACACCTTC. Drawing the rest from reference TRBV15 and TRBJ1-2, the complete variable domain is DAMVIQNPRYQVTQFGKPVTLSCSQTLNHNVMYWYQQKSSQAPKLLFHYYDKDFNNEADTPDNFQSRRPNTSFCFLDIRSPGLGDTAMYLCATSRVRAGDGYTFGSGTRLTVV.

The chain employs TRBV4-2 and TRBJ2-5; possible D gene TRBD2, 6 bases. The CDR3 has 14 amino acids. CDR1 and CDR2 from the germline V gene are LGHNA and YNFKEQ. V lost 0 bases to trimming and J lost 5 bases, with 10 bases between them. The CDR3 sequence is CASSQDPRGETQYF. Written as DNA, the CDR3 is TGTGCCAGCAGCCAAGATCCCCGGGGGGAGACCCAGTACTTC.

As DNA, the CDR3 is TGTGCCAGCAGCGCGGGGACCGTGAATTCACCCCTCCACTTT. Protein: CASSAGTVNSPLHF. The chain joins TRBV7-2 to TRBJ1-6; weak D call: TRBD1 (5 bases). Germline V gives CDR1 SGHTA, CDR2 FQGNSA. V lost 5 bases, J lost 7 bases, and 12 bases lay in between. The CDR3 consists of 14 residues.

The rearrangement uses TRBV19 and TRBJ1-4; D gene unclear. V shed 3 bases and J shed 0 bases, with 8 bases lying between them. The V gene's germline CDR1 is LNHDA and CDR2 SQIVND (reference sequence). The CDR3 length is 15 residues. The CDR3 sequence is CASSMWRSTNEKLFF. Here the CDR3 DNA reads TGTGCCAGTAGTATGTGGCGGTCAACTAATGAAAAACTGTTTTTT. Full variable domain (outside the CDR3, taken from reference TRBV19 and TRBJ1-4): DGGITQSPKYLFRKEGQNVTLSCEQNLNHDAMYWYRQDPGQGLRLIYYSQIVNDFQKGDIAEGYSVSREKKESFPLTVTSAQKNPTAFYLCASSMWRSTNEKLFFGSGTQLSVL.

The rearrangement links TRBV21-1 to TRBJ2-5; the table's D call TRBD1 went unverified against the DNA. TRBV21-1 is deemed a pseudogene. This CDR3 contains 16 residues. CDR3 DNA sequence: TGTGCCAGCACCCTTAATAGAGGCAGGGGGAGGGAGACCCAGTACTTC. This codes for CASTLNRGRGRETQYF.

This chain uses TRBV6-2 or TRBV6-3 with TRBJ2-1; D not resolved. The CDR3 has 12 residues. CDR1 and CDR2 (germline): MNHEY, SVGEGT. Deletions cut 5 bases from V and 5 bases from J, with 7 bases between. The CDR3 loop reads CASSQQHNEQFF. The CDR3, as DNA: TGTGCCAGCAGTCAACAGCACAATGAGCAGTTCTTC.

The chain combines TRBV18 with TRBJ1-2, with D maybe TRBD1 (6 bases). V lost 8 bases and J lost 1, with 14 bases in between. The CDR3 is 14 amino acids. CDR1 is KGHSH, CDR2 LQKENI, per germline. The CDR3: CASLDSMGNYGYTF. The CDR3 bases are TGTGCCAGCCTGGACAGCATGGGTAACTATGGCTACACCTTC. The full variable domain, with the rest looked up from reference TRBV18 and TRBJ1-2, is NAGVMQNPRHLVRRRGQEARLRCSPMKGHSHVYWYRQLPEEGLKFMVYLQKENIIDESGMPKERFSAEFPKEGPSILRIQQVVRGDSAAYFCASLDSMGNYGYTFGSGTRLTVV.

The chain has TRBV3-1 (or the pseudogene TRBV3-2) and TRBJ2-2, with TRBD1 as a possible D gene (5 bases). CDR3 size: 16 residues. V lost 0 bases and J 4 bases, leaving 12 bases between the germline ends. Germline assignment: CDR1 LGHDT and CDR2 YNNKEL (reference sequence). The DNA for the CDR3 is TGTGCCAGCAGCCAAGATTGGGCAGGGCCCACCGGGGAGCTGTTTTTT. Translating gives CASSQDWAGPTGELFF.

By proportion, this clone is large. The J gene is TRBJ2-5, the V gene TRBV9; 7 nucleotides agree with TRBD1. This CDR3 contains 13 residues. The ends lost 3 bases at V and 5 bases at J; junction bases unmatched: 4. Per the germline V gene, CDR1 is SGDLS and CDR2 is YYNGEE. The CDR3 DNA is TGTGCCAGCAGCGCCGCCAGGGGGGAGACCCAGTACTTC. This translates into CASSAARGETQYF. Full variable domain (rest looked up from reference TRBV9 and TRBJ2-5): DSGVTQTPKHLITATGQRVTLRCSPRSGDLSVYWYQQSLDQGLQFLIQYYNGEERAKGNILERFSAQQFPDLHSELNLSSLELGDSALYFCASSAARGETQYFGPGTRLLVL.

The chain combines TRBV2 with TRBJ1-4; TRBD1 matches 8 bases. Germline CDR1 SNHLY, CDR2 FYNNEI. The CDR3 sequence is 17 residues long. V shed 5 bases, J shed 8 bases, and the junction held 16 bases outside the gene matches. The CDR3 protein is CASSKSVLRGRLEKLFF. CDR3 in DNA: TGTGCCAGCAGTAAAAGTGTCCTCAGGGGGCGTTTGGAAAAACTGTTTTTT.

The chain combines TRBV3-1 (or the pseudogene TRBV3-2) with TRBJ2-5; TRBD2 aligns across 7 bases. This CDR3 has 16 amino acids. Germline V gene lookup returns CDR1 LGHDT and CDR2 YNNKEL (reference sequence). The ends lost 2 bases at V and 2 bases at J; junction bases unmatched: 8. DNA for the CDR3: TGTGCCAGCAGCCAAAGGGGTAGCGGGCCTCAAGAGACCCAGTACTTC. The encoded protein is CASSQRGSGPQETQYF.

CDR3 nucleotides: TGCGCCAGCAGTCAATCGAATAGCGGGAGGGCCTGGTCCTACAATGAGCAGTTCTTC. As protein: CASSQSNSGRAWSYNEQFF. This chain connects TRBV23-1 to TRBJ2-1, with 11 positions matching TRBD2. TRBV23-1 is annotated as an ORF whose role is uncertain. The CDR3 has 19 amino acids. J lost 1 base, V lost 0 bases, and 8 bases had no gene match.

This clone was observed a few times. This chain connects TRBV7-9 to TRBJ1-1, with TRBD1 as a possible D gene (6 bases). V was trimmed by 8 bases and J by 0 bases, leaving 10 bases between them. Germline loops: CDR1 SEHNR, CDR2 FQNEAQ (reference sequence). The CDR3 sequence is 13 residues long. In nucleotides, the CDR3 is TGTGCCAGCGGGGGACAAATGAACACTGAAGCTTTCTTT. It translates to CASGGQMNTEAFF.